These 11 T cell receptor beta chains came from one sample sequenced in a study of cytomegalovirus exposure and HLA in healthy donors. PCR used 60 Vbeta primers and 13 Jbeta primers. The repertoire was sequenced with immunoSEQ multiplex PCR; TCRdb's copy has only in-frame clones and lacks some. The sample holds 93,000 or so clones. The specimen sequenced was PBMCs. The receptors come from a man between 40 and 49 years old in good health and CMV-seronegative.

The CDR3 DNA sequence: TGTGCCATTGCCCGGGACAGGGACTCCTACGAGCAGTACTTC. Its translation is CAIARDRDSYEQYF. The V call is TRBV6-5, the J call TRBJ2-5; 9 bases agree with TRBD1. The J call may not be correct, given that the DNA end is closer to TRBJ2-7. Germline V gene lookup returns CDR1 MNHEY and CDR2 SVGAGI. The CDR3 is made up of 14 amino acids.

This sequence joins TRBV18 and TRBJ2-3; D is unclear. CDR3 length: 14 amino acids. The V end lost 2 bases, the J end lost 2 bases, and 8 bases lay between the germline ends. The V gene's germline CDR1 is KGHSH and CDR2 LQKENI. In nucleotides, the CDR3 is TGTGCCAGCTCACCAGAACTCAACACAGATACGCAGTATTTT. This sequence encodes CASSPELNTDTQYF.

The chain is built from TRBV6-1 and TRBJ1-2; possibly TRBD1 for D (6 bases). V lost 8 bases and J lost 2, with 15 bases in between. CDR1 is MNHNS, CDR2 SASEGT, per germline. The CDR3 covers 14 residues. The CDR3 loop reads CASRGRGGNYGYTF. The CDR3 DNA reads as TGTGCCAGCCGAGGAAGGGGGGGGAACTATGGCTACACCTTC.

The V call is TRBV7-8, the J call TRBJ1-1; D is perhaps TRBD1 (5 bases). V was pared by 6 bases and J by 5 bases, with 16 bases between. The CDR3 consists of 14 residues. CDR1 and CDR2 (germline): SGHVS, FQNEAQ. The CDR3 nucleotides are TGTGCCAGCAGGACTCAGGGTGGTGGGACTGAAGCTTTCTTT. Amino acids: CASRTQGGGTEAFF.

V is TRBV28 and J is TRBJ2-3; D ambiguous. V was cut by 3 bases and J by 2 bases, with 6 bases left in between. There are 13 residues in the CDR3. Germline V gene data show CDR1 as MDHEN and CDR2 as SYDVKM. This CDR3 is CASSFRFTDTQYF. CDR3 DNA sequence: TGTGCCAGCAGTTTCCGGTTCACAGATACGCAGTATTTT.

The V call is TRBV11-2, the J call TRBJ2-3; a weak D match, TRBD2 (6 bases). Germline V gene data show CDR1 as SGHAT and CDR2 as FQNNGV. The V and J ends lost 7 bases and 0 bases respectively, with 11 bases between them. The CDR3 sequence is 14 residues long. The CDR3 DNA reads TGTGCCAGCACCGGGGGTCTGAGCACAGATACGCAGTATTTT. It codes for CASTGGLSTDTQYF.

The V gene is TRBV2, the J gene TRBJ2-7; D is ambiguous. V was cut by 8 bases and J by 1 base, with 9 bases left in between. CDR3 length equals 12 residues. Germline V CDR1 and CDR2: SNHLY, FYNNEI. CDR3 in amino acids: CASLFGSYEQYF. As DNA, the CDR3 is TGTGCCAGCCTCTTCGGTTCCTACGAGCAGTACTTC.

The chain recombines TRBV2 with TRBJ2-4, with D possibly matching TRBD1 (5 bases). This CDR3 spans 13 amino acids. The V and J ends lost 3 bases and 4 bases respectively, with 7 bases between them. CDR1 is SNHLY and CDR2 is FYNNEI in the germline V gene. The CDR3 loop reads CASSDDSKNIQYF. Here the CDR3 DNA reads TGTGCCAGCAGTGATGACAGTAAAAACATTCAGTACTTC.

The chain joins TRBV9 to TRBJ2-1; 10 bases agree with TRBD2. With V trimmed by 1 base and J by 7 bases, 5 bases remained unmatched. Germline loops: CDR1 SGDLS, CDR2 YYNGEE. This CDR3 has 15 amino acids. The CDR3 DNA is TGTGCCAGCAGCGTATCTAGCGGGAGTGTTAATGAGCAGTTCTTC. Translated, it gives CASSVSSGSVNEQFF.

The chain combines TRBV7-9 with TRBJ1-2; 7 bases line up with TRBD1. This CDR3 comprises 14 residues. Germline lookup yields CDR1 SEHNR and CDR2 FQNEAQ (reference sequence). V lost 1 base to trimming and J lost 7 bases; unmatched junction nucleotides: 6. CDR3 DNA: TGTGCCAGCAGCTTAGACAGGGGTTCGGGTGGCTACACCTTC. This encodes CASSLDRGSGGYTF.

The chain carries TRBV7-7 and TRBJ2-1; D is unresolved. V lost 3 bases, J lost 2 bases, and 8 bases lay in between. CDR3 length: 14 residues. Germline assignment: CDR1 SSHAT and CDR2 FNYEAQ (reference sequence). CDR3 protein: CASSLSLAYNEQFF. CDR3 DNA sequence: TGTGCCAGCAGCTTGAGTCTAGCCTACAATGAGCAGTTCTTC.